This T cell receptor (beta chain) comes out of a study of cytomegalovirus exposure and HLA in healthy donors. Study-level points and caveats: For cytomegalovirus status, the classifier reportedly gave diagnoses with high specificity and sensitivity. V- and J-gene trimming of TCR beta was linked (in a later analysis) to a missense DCLRE1C variant. Later analysis showed TCR association rates varying by HLA locus, highest for DRB1 and lowest for HLA-C.

As for this clone: Its cognate antigen is unknown.

This PCR relied on a set of 60 Vbeta primers and 13 Jbeta primers. Clones were sequenced by immunoSEQ multiplex PCR, and TCRdb holds only the in-frame ones, with some missing. The sample includes about 130,000 clones, around 83% of them seen just once. The sequence came from a woman younger than 35 in good health and CMV-seropositive. What was sequenced was PBMCs.

In nucleotides, the CDR3 is TGTGCCAGCTCACTCGGAGGGATATTCCAAGAGACCCAGTACTTC. This codes for CASSLGGIFQETQYF. The chain links TRBV28 to TRBJ2-5; the D gene is possibly TRBD2 (6 bases). CDR3 length equals 15 residues. Germline lookup yields CDR1 MDHEN and CDR2 SYDVKM. The V and J ends lost 8 bases and 1 base respectively, with 17 bases between them.